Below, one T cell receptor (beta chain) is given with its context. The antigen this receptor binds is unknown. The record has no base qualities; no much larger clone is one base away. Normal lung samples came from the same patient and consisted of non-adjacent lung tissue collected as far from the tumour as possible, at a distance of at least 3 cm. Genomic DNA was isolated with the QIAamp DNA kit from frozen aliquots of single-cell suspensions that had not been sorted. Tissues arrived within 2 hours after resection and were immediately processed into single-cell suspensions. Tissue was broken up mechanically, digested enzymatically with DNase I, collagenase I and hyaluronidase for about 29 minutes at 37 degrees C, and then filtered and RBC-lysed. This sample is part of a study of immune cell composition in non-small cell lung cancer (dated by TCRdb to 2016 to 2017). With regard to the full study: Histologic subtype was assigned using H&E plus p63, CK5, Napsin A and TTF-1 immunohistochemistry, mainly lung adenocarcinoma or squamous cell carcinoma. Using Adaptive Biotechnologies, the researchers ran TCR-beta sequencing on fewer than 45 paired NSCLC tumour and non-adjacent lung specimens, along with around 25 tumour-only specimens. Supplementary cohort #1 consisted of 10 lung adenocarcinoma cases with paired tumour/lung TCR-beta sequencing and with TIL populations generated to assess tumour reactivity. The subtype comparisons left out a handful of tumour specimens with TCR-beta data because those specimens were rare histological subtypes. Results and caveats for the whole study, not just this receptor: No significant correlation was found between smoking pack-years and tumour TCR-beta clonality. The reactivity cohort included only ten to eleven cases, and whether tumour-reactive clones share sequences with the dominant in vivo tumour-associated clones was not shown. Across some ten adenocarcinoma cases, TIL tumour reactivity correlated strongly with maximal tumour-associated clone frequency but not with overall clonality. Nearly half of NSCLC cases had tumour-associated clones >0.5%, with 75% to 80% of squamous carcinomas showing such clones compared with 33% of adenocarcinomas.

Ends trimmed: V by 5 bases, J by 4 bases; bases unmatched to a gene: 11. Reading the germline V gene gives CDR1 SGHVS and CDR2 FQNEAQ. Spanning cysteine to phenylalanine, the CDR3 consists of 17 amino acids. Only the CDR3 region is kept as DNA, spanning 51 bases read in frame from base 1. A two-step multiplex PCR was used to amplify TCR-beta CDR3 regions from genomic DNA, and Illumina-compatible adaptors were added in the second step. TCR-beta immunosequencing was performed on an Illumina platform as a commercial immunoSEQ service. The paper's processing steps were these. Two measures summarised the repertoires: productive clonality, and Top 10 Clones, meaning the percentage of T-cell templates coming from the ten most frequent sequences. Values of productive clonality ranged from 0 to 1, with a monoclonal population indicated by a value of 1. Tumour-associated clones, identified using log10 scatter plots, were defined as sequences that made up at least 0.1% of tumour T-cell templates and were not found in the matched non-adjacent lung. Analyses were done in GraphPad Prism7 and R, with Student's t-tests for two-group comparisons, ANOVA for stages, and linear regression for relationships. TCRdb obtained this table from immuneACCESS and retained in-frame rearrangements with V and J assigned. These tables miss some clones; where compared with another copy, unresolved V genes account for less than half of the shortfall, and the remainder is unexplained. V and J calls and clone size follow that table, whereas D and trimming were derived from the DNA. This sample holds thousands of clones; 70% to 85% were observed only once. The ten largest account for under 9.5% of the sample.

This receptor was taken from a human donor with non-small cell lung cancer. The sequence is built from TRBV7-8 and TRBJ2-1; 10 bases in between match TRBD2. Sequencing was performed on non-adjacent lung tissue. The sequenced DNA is TGTGCCAGCAGCGTAACAGCGGGAGGGCCTAGATACAATGAGCAGTTCTTC. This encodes CASSVTAGGPRYNEQFF.